The 30 T cell receptor beta chains below come from one sample, sequenced in a study of T cells in Graves' hyperthyroidism and ophthalmopathy. RNA transcripts gave rise to amplified TCR beta CDR3 regions. HTBI primers were employed in a first-round RT-PCR of the TCR CDR3. TCRdb re-derived calls from the multiplex PCR reads in MiXCR, one entry per CDR3 protein. This table has under 450,000 distinct CDR3 sequences, approximately 15% appearing once. Sequenced input: blood. These receptors were obtained from a man under 40 with Graves' hyperthyroidism that later progressed to Graves' ophthalmopathy.

This clonotype was seen ten or more times. CDR3 DNA: TGTGCCAGCAGCCAAGGGGGGGTAGCGGAGCACTACGAGCAGTACTTC. Protein: CASSQGGVAEHYEQYF. J is TRBJ2-7 and V is TRBV3-1; tentative D call: TRBD2 (6 bases). Germline CDR1 LGHDT, CDR2 YNNKEL (reference sequence). The CDR3 spans 16 residues. V lost 1 base, J lost 3 bases, and 16 bases lay in between.

The chain employs TRBV9 and TRBJ1-2, with 9 bases that match TRBD1. Germline loops: CDR1 SGDLS, CDR2 YYNGEE. CDR3 length: 14 residues. V shed 4 bases, J shed 4 bases, and the junction held 5 bases outside the gene matches. This CDR3 reads CASSKMTGGYGYTF. CDR3 bases: TGTGCCAGCAGCAAAATGACAGGGGGCTATGGCTACACCTTC.

Many counts were recorded for this clonotype. The chain couples TRBV27 to TRBJ1-1, with a weak D call TRBD1 (5 bases). Trimming took off 5 bases at V and 5 bases at J, with 18 bases between the two ends. This CDR3 region has 15 residues. Germline V gene lookup returns CDR1 MNHEY and CDR2 SMNVEV (reference sequence). Written as DNA, the CDR3 is TGTGCCAGCAGTACCCGACAGATCACTTTGACTGAAGCTTTCTTT. Translation: CASSTRQITLTEAFF.

This clonotype came up a few times. The rearrangement uses TRBV24-1 and TRBJ2-3; D possibly uses TRBD1 or TRBD2 (5 bases each). Germline V lookup: CDR1 KGHDR, CDR2 SFDVKD. The CDR3 extends over 14 amino acids. V was shortened by 6 bases and J by 3 bases, with 12 bases between the two germline ends. CDR3 region: CATSNSGRTDTQYF. The CDR3 DNA is TGTGCCACCAGTAATTCAGGGAGAACAGATACGCAGTATTTT.

This clonotype was found many times. V is TRBV2 and J is TRBJ2-7; D not resolved. The V and J ends lost 0 bases and 2 bases respectively, with 5 bases between them. The CDR3 covers 13 residues. Germline V gene data show CDR1 as SNHLY and CDR2 as FYNNEI. The CDR3 DNA reads TGTGCCAGCAGTGAAGCGGTGACCTACGAGCAGTACTTC. Protein sequence: CASSEAVTYEQYF.

This clonotype was found a few times. The genes are TRBV27 and TRBJ1-1; a possible D gene is TRBD1 (5 bases). The CDR3 is 13 residues long. Trimming shortened V by 3 bases and J by 11 bases, and 16 bases separated the two germline ends. Germline lookup yields CDR1 MNHEY and CDR2 SMNVEV (reference sequence). The CDR3 DNA reads TGTGCCAGCAGTTTCGGGACGGATGGAGCTGCTTTCTTT. It specifies CASSFGTDGAAFF.

This clonotype has more than one count but fewer than ten. The rearrangement joins TRBV19 to TRBJ2-7; possible D gene TRBD1, 5 bases. The CDR3 runs to 13 residues. The V end lost 5 bases, the J end lost 3 bases, and 11 bases lay between the germline ends. Germline V gives CDR1 LNHDA, CDR2 SQIVND (reference sequence). The CDR3 sequence is CASSVGLVYEQYF. The CDR3 nucleotides read TGTGCCAGTAGTGTGGGGCTAGTCTACGAGCAGTACTTC. Looking up the rest from reference TRBV19 and TRBJ2-7 gives the full variable domain: DGGITQSPKYLFRKEGQNVTLSCEQNLNHDAMYWYRQDPGQGLRLIYYSQIVNDFQKGDIAEGYSVSREKKESFPLTVTSAQKNPTAFYLCASSVGLVYEQYFGPGTRLTVT.

This clonotype was counted a few times. This chain links TRBV5-1 with TRBJ2-5; 13 bases align to TRBD2. This CDR3 is built from 13 residues. Germline CDR1 is SGHRS and CDR2 is YFSETQ. V was clipped by 3 bases and J by 13 bases; unmatched bases: 6. CDR3 coding DNA: TGCGCCAGCAGCTCTGGACTAGCGGGGGCCCGGTACTTC. This translates into CASSSGLAGARYF.

The rearrangement uses TRBV19 and TRBJ1-1; D gene uncertain. This CDR3 is 13 amino acids long. V shed 7 bases and J shed 2 bases, with 11 bases lying between them. Germline V gene sequence: CDR1 LNHDA, CDR2 SQIVND (reference sequence). This CDR3 reads CASTPTNNTEAFF. The CDR3 coding sequence is TGTGCCAGTACCCCAACCAATAACACTGAAGCTTTCTTT. Full variable domain (rest looked up from reference TRBV19 and TRBJ1-1): DGGITQSPKYLFRKEGQNVTLSCEQNLNHDAMYWYRQDPGQGLRLIYYSQIVNDFQKGDIAEGYSVSREKKESFPLTVTSAQKNPTAFYLCASTPTNNTEAFFGQGTRLTVV.

Worth noting for this clonotype: A much larger clone differs from this one at a single base, so this may be a read error. This chain links TRBV7-3 with TRBJ2-3; D not certain. In germline, CDR1 is SGHTA, CDR2 FQGTGA. This CDR3 is built from 12 residues. The CDR3 here is CANSLIGDTQYF. The CDR3 nucleotides are TGTGCCAACAGCCTAATAGGAGATACGCAGTATTTT.

In this sample, this clonotype turned up a few times. This chain links TRBV20-1 with TRBJ2-3, with 8 nucleotides matching TRBD2. This CDR3 spans 15 amino acids. Trimming at V came to 3 bases and at J to 2 bases, leaving 7 bases not matched to a gene. Germline values: CDR1 DFQATT, CDR2 SNEGSKA (reference sequence). The CDR3 DNA is TGCAGTGCTAGTCAACGGCGGGGGGACACAGATACGCAGTATTTT. Its translation: CSASQRRGDTDTQYF.

This clonotype was observed many times. J is TRBJ1-5 and V is TRBV15, with D possibly matching TRBD1 (5 bases). Germline loops: CDR1 LNHNV, CDR2 YYDKDF (reference sequence). Trimming cost V 1 base and J 3 bases, with 7 bases left between them. The CDR3 is 14 amino acids. This CDR3 is CATSRGGFNQPQHF. The DNA for the CDR3 is TGTGCCACCAGCAGAGGGGGGTTCAATCAGCCCCAGCATTTT.

This clonotype was counted many times. CDR3 in DNA: TGTGCCAGCAGTGAGAGTTACAGAAACACTGAAGCTTTCTTT. Its translation: CASSESYRNTEAFF. This sequence joins TRBV6-1 and TRBJ1-1; D not certain. V lost 3 bases and J 2 bases, leaving 10 bases between the germline ends. CDR1 is MNHNS, CDR2 SASEGT, per germline. The CDR3 loop spans 14 amino acids.

This clonotype was seen a few times. The chain couples TRBV20-1 to TRBJ2-2, with TRBD2 identical over 7 bases. The J segment lost 2 bases and the V segment lost 3 bases, leaving 3 bases of the junction unmatched. The CDR3 consists of 14 residues. From germline, CDR1 is DFQATT and CDR2 SNEGSKA (reference sequence). This CDR3 is CSARTGGNTGELFF. CDR3 coding DNA: TGCAGTGCTAGGACGGGGGGAAACACCGGGGAGCTGTTTTTT.

The chain carries TRBV7-8 and TRBJ1-5; 7 positions agree with TRBD1. The CDR3 extends over 17 amino acids. The V gene's germline CDR1 is SGHVS and CDR2 FQNEAQ. J was trimmed by 0 bases and V by 2 bases; bases with no gene match: 7. CDR3 sequence reads: CASSLTWGQYSNQPQHF. CDR3 bases: TGTGCCAGCAGCTTAACGTGGGGACAGTATAGCAATCAGCCCCAGCATTTT.

The chain recombines TRBV5-6 with TRBJ2-1; 9 bases agree with TRBD2. Germline values: CDR1 SGHDT, CDR2 YYEEEE. Trimming at V came to 6 bases and at J to 4 bases, leaving 11 bases not matched to a gene. CDR3 length: 16 residues. CDR3 DNA sequence: TGTGCCAGCACCCGACGCGGGGGGGTCCTGTACAATGAGCAGTTCTTC. Translation gives CASTRRGGVLYNEQFF. Using reference TRBV5-6 and TRBJ2-1 for the parts outside the CDR3, the full variable domain is DAGVTQSPTHLIKTRGQQVTLRCSPKSGHDTVSWYQQALGQGPQFIFQYYEEEERQRGNFPDRFSGHQFPNYSSELNVNALLLGDSALYLCASTRRGGVLYNEQFFGPGTRLTVL.

V usage is TRBV6-6 and J usage is TRBJ2-1; D gene unclear. The V gene lost 0 bases and the J gene lost 5 bases, with 11 bases spanning the gap. This CDR3 has 15 residues. The V gene's germline CDR1 is MNHNY and CDR2 SVGAGI (reference sequence). Written as DNA, the CDR3 is TGTGCCAGCAGTTACTCGGCAGATTTGGACAATGAGCAGTTCTTC. It is translated as CASSYSADLDNEQFF.

This clonotype was recorded at least ten times. The V and J genes are TRBV10-2 and TRBJ2-5, with 13 bases matching TRBD2. Germline loops: CDR1 WSHSY, CDR2 SAAADI. V lost 6 bases, J lost 5 bases, and 3 bases stayed unmatched. CDR3 length equals 14 residues. The CDR3 nucleotides read TGCGCCAGCAGAGGACTAGCGGGGGAGGAGACCCAGTACTTC. It is translated as CASRGLAGEETQYF.

This clonotype was found many times. J is TRBJ2-1 and V is TRBV6-2 or TRBV6-3; 11 nucleotides agree with TRBD1. The CDR3 has 16 amino acids. Trimming took 6 bases from V and 8 from J; bases not matched to a gene: 12. Germline CDR1 is MNHEY and CDR2 is SVGEGT. The CDR3 spells CASSFNRDRGAYEQFF. CDR3 in DNA: TGTGCCAGCAGCTTTAACCGGGACAGGGGGGCATATGAGCAGTTCTTC.

This clonotype was observed at least ten times. The CDR3 loop reads CASSTRTGISVNQPQHF. In DNA, the CDR3 is TGTGCCAGCAGTACCCGGACAGGAATCTCTGTTAATCAGCCCCAGCATTTT. The J gene is TRBJ1-5, the V gene TRBV28, with 7 nucleotides matching TRBD1. Trimming took 5 bases from V and 4 from J; bases not matched to a gene: 14. This CDR3 is built from 17 residues. In germline, CDR1 is MDHEN, CDR2 SYDVKM.

This rearrangement joins TRBV28 to TRBJ1-2; unclear D gene. The CDR3 totals 11 residues. Germline V gives CDR1 MDHEN, CDR2 SYDVKM. Trimming stripped 6 bases from V and 8 bases from J, with 10 bases between. For the CDR3, the DNA is TGTGCCAGCAGAGGCCTTCCAGGCTACACCTTC. It yields the protein CASRGLPGYTF.

This clonotype appeared a few times. This rearrangement joins TRBV12-3 or TRBV12-4 to TRBJ1-2; D gene ambiguous. V lost 1 base, J lost 12 bases, and 18 bases lay in between. The CDR3 spans 14 residues. The CDR3 region is CASSLGTGYAFDTF. The CDR3 nucleotides are TGTGCCAGCAGTTTAGGGACCGGATACGCGTTCGACACCTTC.

In its sample, this clonotype was seen many times. This chain links TRBV11-2 with TRBJ2-7, with 11 bases identical to TRBD2. Trimming at V came to 4 bases and at J to 5 bases, leaving 19 bases not matched to a gene. This CDR3 contains 19 residues. Germline V gene lookup returns CDR1 SGHAT and CDR2 FQNNGV. The CDR3 DNA reads as TGTGCCAGCAGCTCCGTCCCCGGACTAGCGGGCTCCACCGGCGACGAGCAGTACTTC. This encodes CASSSVPGLAGSTGDEQYF.

This clonotype was detected many times. The chain joins TRBV12-3 or TRBV12-4 to TRBJ2-1, with TRBD2 as a possible D gene (6 bases). CDR3 length equals 14 residues. The ends were cut back, 4 bases at V and 8 bases at J, with 15 bases in the middle. In nucleotides, the CDR3 is TGTGCCAGCAGTTCCGCAAGGGGCGGGGATGAGCAGTTCTTC. It specifies CASSSARGGDEQFF.

This clonotype was detected ten times or more. The V gene is TRBV27, the J gene TRBJ2-2; 12 bases align to TRBD2. CDR3 length: 17 amino acids. J gave up 3 bases and V 4 bases, and 6 bases lay outside the gene matches. In germline, CDR1 is MNHEY, CDR2 SMNVEV (reference sequence). The CDR3 bases are TGTGCCAGCAGTTGGTCTAGCGGGGGGGATTACACCGGGGAGCTGTTTTTT. It codes for CASSWSSGGDYTGELFF.

This clonotype was found many times. The gene calls are TRBV11-3 and TRBJ1-1, with D possibly TRBD1 on 6 matching bases. CDR3 length: 13 amino acids. Germline V gene lookup returns CDR1 SGHNT and CDR2 YENEEA. The V end was cut by 5 bases, the J end by 4 bases, with 11 bases between. Here the CDR3 reads CASSMGAFTEAFF. The CDR3 DNA sequence: TGTGCCAGCAGCATGGGGGCGTTCACTGAAGCTTTCTTT.

This clonotype was seen at least ten times. V usage is TRBV3-1 and J usage is TRBJ1-1, with D uncertain. The CDR3 sequence is 14 residues long. The ends were cut back, 5 bases at V and 2 bases at J, with 12 bases in the middle. The germline V gene has CDR1 LGHDT and CDR2 YNNKEL (reference sequence). CDR3 bases: TGTGCCAGCAGCACACCAGGTCACAACACTGAAGCTTTCTTT. It specifies CASSTPGHNTEAFF.

In its sample, this clonotype was seen many times. The chain combines TRBV7-3 with TRBJ1-6; 7 bases fit TRBD1. The trim removed 0 bases at V and 7 bases at J, leaving 3 bases unmatched. CDR1 and CDR2 (germline): SGHTA, FQGTGA. This CDR3 comprises 15 residues. The CDR3 DNA is TGTGCCAGCAGCTTAACGGGACAGCTAAATTCACCCCTCCACTTT. This translates into CASSLTGQLNSPLHF.

In its sample, this clonotype was seen a few times. The gene calls are TRBV2 and TRBJ2-3, with D perhaps matching TRBD1 or TRBD2 (5 bases each). Trimming shortened V by 8 bases and J by 3 bases, and 12 bases separated the two germline ends. CDR3 length: 13 residues. The germline CDR1 and CDR2 sequences are SNHLY and FYNNEI. Here the CDR3 reads CASHRGLTDTQYF. The CDR3 DNA sequence: TGTGCCAGCCATCGGGGCCTAACAGATACGCAGTATTTT. Full variable domain (missing parts from reference TRBV2 and TRBJ2-3): EPEVTQTPSHQVTQMGQEVILRCVPISNHLYFYWYRQILGQKVEFLVSFYNNEISEKSEIFDDQFSVERPDGSNFTLKIRSTKLEDSAMYFCASHRGLTDTQYFGPGTRLTVL.

This clonotype turned up a few times. This may stem from a read error, because a much larger clone lies one nucleotide away. The V call is TRBV2, the J call TRBJ1-5, with unresolved D. Germline V lookup: CDR1 SNHLY, CDR2 FYNNEI. The CDR3 runs 15 residues. The CDR3 bases are TGTACCAGCAGTGAAAACGGTTATAGCAATCAGCCCCAGCATTTT. Translating it yields CTSSENGYSNQPQHF.